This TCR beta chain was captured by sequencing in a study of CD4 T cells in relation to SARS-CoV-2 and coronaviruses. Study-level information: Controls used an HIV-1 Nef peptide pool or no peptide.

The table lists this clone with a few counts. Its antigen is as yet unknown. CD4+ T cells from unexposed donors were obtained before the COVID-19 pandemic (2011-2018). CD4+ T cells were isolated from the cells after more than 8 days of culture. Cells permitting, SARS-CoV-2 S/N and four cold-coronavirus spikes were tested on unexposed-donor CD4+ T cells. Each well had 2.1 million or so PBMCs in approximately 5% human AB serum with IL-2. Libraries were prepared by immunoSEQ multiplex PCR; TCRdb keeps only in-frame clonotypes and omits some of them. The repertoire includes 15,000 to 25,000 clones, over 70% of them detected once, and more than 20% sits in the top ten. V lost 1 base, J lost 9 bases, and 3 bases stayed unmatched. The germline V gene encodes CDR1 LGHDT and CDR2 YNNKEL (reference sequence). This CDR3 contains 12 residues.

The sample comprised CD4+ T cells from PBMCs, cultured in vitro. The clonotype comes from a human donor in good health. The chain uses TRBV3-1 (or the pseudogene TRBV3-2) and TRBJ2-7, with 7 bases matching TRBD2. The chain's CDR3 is CASSQGPGGQYF. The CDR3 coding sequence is TGTGCCAGCAGCCAAGGGCCGGGAGGGCAGTACTTC.